These 3 T cell receptor beta chains share one sample of origin, sequenced in a study of T cells in Graves' hyperthyroidism and ophthalmopathy. The investigators amplified TCR beta CDR3 regions from RNA transcripts. In the first-round RT-PCR of the TCR CDR3, the HTBI primer set was used. MiXCR, run by TCRdb on the multiplex PCR reads, gives a single entry per CDR3 protein. The profile shows under 350,000 distinct CDR3 sequences, around 20% of them singletons. Sample: blood. The source is a woman aged 45-60 years with Graves' hyperthyroidism.

The table lists this clonotype with many counts. The chain carries TRBV12-3 or TRBV12-4 and TRBJ2-5; D is unresolved. The CDR3 totals 12 residues. Trimming cost V 3 bases and J 4 bases, with 6 bases left between them. CDR3: CASSFLGETQYF. CDR3 coding DNA: TGTGCCAGCAGTTTTTTGGGAGAGACCCAGTACTTC.

This clonotype has ten or more counts. V is TRBV6-6 and J is TRBJ1-1; TRBD1 is a possible D gene (5 bases). The CDR3 has 15 residues. CDR1 and CDR2 (germline): MNHNY, SVGAGI (reference sequence). V was clipped by 2 bases and J by 0 bases, with 10 bases between them. The CDR3 region is CASSYGGTLNTEAFF. The CDR3 region has the DNA TGTGCCAGCAGTTACGGTGGGACTTTGAACACTGAAGCTTTCTTT.

The gene calls are TRBV27 and TRBJ2-7; 14 positions agree with TRBD2. The germline CDR1 and CDR2 sequences are MNHEY and SMNVEV (reference sequence). The length of the CDR3 is 15 residues. With V trimmed by 6 bases and J by 7 bases, 8 bases remained unmatched. The CDR3 protein is CASRGLAGVDYEQYF. The CDR3, as DNA: TGTGCCAGCAGGGGACTAGCGGGAGTTGATTATGAGCAGTACTTC.